This T cell receptor (beta chain) came from a study of cytomegalovirus exposure and HLA in healthy donors. On the study more broadly: Membership in the Caucasian-associated ancestry cluster was found for 81% of approximately 430 genotyped donors.

About this clone: What it binds is unknown.

PCR was performed using 60 Vbeta and 13 Jbeta primers. Data came from immunoSEQ multiplex PCR; TCRdb stores just in-frame clones and leaves some out. The data include about 130,000 clones; the top ten clones carry roughly 1%. Regarding the study as a whole: The listing of 160 or so TCR beta chains classed them as cytomegalovirus-associated. Later analysis identified around 15,000 TCR beta sequences associated with HLA alleles, using a false discovery rate threshold of 0.05.

This clonotype was sampled from a man between 18 and 35 years old in good health and CMV-seronegative. Material: PBMCs.

The CDR3 coding sequence is TGTGCCAGTACCACCCCGCAGGGAGCGGGTAATGAAAAACTGTTTTTT. Translating gives CASTTPQGAGNEKLFF. The chain employs TRBV19 and TRBJ1-4; possible D gene TRBD1, 5 bases. Per germline, CDR1 LNHDA and CDR2 SQIVND (reference sequence). The V end was cut by 7 bases, the J end by 4 bases, with 19 bases between. The CDR3 has 16 amino acids.